The present T cell receptor beta chain was sequenced within a study of identical twins. This clonotype was seen only a few times. Its specificity is unknown. The CDR3 extends over 15 amino acids. Germline V gene lookup returns CDR1 MNHEY and CDR2 SVGEGT. V was cut by 2 bases and J by 3 bases, with 13 bases left in between. TCRdb analysed the 5' RACE reads with MiXCR anew, one entry per CDR3 protein. The profile shows 250,000 to 300,000 distinct CDR3 sequences, 6.5% to 9.5% of them singletons. Study-level points and caveats: Beta out-of-frame sequences displayed a weaker excess of sharing between twins.

Donors uniformly comprised healthy Caucasians. These data were likewise used in another study, on yellow fever vaccine responses in identical twins.

The chain uses TRBV6-2 or TRBV6-3 and TRBJ1-1; D possibly corresponds to TRBD1 (6 bases). Sequenced input: CD8+ T cells sorted from blood. The TCR comes from a woman in her late teens or twenties in good health. In DNA, the CDR3 is TGTGCCAGCAGTTACCCGGCAGGGGAGGACACTGAAGCTTTCTTT. It specifies CASSYPAGEDTEAFF.